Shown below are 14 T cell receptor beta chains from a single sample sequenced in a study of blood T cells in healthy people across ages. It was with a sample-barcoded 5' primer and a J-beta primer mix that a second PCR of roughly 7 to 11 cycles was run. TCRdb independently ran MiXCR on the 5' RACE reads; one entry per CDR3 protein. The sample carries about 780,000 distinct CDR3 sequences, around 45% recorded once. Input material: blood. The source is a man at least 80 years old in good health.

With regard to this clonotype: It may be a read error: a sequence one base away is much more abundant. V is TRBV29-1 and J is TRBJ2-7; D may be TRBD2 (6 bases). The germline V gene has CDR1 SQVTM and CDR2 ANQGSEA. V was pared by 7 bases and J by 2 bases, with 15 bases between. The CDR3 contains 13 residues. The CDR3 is CSADAGTAYEQYF. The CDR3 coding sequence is TGCAGCGCGGATGCCGGGACTGCCTACGAGCAGTACTTC.

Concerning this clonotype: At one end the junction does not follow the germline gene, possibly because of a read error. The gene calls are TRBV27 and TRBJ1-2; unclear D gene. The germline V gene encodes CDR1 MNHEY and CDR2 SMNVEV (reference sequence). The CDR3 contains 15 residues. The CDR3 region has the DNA TGTGCCAGCGCCAGTCTCGGGAGCGCTAACTATGGCTGCACCTTC. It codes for CASASLGSANYGCTF.

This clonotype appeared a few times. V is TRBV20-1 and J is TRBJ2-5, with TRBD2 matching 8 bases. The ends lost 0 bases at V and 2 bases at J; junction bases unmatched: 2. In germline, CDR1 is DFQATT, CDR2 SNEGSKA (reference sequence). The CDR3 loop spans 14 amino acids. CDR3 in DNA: TGCAGTGCTAGAGATCGACTAGCGCAAGAGACCCAGTACTTC. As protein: CSARDRLAQETQYF.

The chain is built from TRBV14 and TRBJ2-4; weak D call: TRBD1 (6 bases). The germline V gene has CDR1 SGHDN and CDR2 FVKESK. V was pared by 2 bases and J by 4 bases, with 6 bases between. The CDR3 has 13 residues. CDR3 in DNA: TGTGCCAGCAGCCAAACAGGGAAAAACATTCAGTACTTC. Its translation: CASSQTGKNIQYF.

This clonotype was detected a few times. CDR3 coding DNA: TGTGCCAGCAGTTTATCACCATCACAAAAAGAGACCCAGTACTTC. It codes for CASSLSPSQKETQYF. J is TRBJ2-5 and V is TRBV27; D remains unclear. V lost 0 bases to trimming and J lost 3 bases, with 11 bases between them. Per germline, CDR1 MNHEY and CDR2 SMNVEV (reference sequence). CDR3 length equals 15 residues.

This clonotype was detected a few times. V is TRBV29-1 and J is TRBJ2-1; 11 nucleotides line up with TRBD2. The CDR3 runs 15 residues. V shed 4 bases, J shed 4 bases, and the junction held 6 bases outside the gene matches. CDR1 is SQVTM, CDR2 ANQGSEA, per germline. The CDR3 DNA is TGCAGCGTTGGGTCCCTAGCGGGGGGTTACAATGAGCAGTTCTTC. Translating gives CSVGSLAGGYNEQFF.

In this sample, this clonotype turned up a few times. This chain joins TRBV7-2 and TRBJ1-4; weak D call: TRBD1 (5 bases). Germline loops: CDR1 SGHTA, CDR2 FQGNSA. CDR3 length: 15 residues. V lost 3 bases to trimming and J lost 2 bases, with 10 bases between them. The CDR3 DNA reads TGTGCCAGCAGCTTTAATGGGGGGACTAATGAAAAACTGTTTTTT. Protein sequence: CASSFNGGTNEKLFF.

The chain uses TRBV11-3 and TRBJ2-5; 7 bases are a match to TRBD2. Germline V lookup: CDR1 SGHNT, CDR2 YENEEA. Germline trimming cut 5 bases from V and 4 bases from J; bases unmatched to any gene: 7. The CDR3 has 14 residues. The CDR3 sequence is CASSPLTSTETQYF. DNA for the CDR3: TGTGCCAGCAGCCCTCTGACTAGCACAGAGACCCAGTACTTC.

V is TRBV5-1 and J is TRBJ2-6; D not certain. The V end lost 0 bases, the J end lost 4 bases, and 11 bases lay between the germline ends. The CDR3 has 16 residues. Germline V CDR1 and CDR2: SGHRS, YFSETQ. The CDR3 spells CASSLAALRGANVLTF. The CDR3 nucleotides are TGCGCCAGCAGCTTGGCCGCCCTTCGGGGGGCCAACGTCCTGACTTTC.

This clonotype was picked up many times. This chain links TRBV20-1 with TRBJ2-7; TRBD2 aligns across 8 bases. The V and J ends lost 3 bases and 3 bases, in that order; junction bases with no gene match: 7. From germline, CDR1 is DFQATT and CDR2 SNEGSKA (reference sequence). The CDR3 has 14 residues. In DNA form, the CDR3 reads TGCAGTGCTAGTAAGGTAGCGGGGATCTACGAGCAGTACTTC. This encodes CSASKVAGIYEQYF.

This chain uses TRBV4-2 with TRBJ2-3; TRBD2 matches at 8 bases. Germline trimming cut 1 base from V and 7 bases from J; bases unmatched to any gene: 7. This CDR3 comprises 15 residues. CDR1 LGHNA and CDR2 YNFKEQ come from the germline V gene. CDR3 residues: CASSQGGLERNTQYF. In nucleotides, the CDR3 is TGTGCCAGCAGCCAAGGGGGACTAGAACGCAATACGCAGTATTTT.

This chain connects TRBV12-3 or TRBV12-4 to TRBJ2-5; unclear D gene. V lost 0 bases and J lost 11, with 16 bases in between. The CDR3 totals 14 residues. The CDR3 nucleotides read TGTGCCAGCAGTTTAGCAGGGTCCTCCTACAAGCAGTACTTC. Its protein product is CASSLAGSSYKQYF.

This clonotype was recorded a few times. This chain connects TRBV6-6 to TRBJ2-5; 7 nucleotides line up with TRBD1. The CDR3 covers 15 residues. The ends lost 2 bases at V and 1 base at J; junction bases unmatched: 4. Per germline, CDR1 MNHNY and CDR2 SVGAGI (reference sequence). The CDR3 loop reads CASSYRDRPQETQYF. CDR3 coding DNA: TGTGCCAGCAGTTACCGGGACAGACCCCAAGAGACCCAGTACTTC.

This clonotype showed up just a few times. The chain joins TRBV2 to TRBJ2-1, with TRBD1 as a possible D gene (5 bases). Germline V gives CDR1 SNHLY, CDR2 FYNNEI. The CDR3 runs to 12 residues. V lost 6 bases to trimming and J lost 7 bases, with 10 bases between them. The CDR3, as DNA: TGTGCCAGCAGCGCCAACAGGAATGAGCAGTTCTTC. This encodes CASSANRNEQFF.